One sample yielded the 27 T cell receptor beta chains listed below, sequenced in a study of vaccination effects on CD4 cells after COVID-19. No cognate antigen is known for these TCRs. Profiled with immunoSEQ multiplex PCR; TCRdb holds only in-frame clones, not every one. The sample lists tens of thousands of clones, roughly three quarters seen once, with approximately 6% in the top ten. In the ViraFEST assay, antigen-specific CD4+ clonotypes were identified by expansion after peptide-pool stimulation. Scientists isolated CD4+ T cells after a roughly ten-day culture period ended. None of these healthy vaccinees had been infected with SARS-CoV-2 before vaccination. The input for sequencing was CD4+ T cells from PBMCs cultured with HCoV-OC43 spike peptides, taken before COVID-19 vaccination. Sample subset: HCoV-OC43 spike overlapping peptide pool stimulation. The receptors come from a human donor who received a COVID-19 vaccine.

The V call is TRBV4-3, the J call TRBJ1-2, with D maybe TRBD1 (5 bases). V lost 4 bases and J lost 8, with 20 bases in between. This CDR3 contains 15 residues. From germline, CDR1 is LGHNA and CDR2 YSLEER. This chain's CDR3 is CASSPLGRGGWGYTF. The DNA of the CDR3 is TGCGCCAGCAGCCCATTAGGGCGGGGGGGATGGGGCTACACCTTC.

This clone was observed a handful of times. The V call is TRBV7-3, the J call TRBJ2-6; D might be TRBD1 (5 bases). The length of the CDR3 is 16 residues. Trimming shortened V by 5 bases and J by 0 bases, and 11 bases separated the two germline ends. From germline, CDR1 is SGHTA and CDR2 FQGTGA. The CDR3 DNA reads as TGTGCCAGCAGCCAAGGGGCGAACTCTGGGGCCAACGTCCTGACTTTC. It is translated as CASSQGANSGANVLTF. The full variable domain, its missing parts supplied by reference TRBV7-3 and TRBJ2-6, is GAGVSQTPSNKVTEKGKYVELRCDPISGHTALYWYRQSLGQGPEFLIYFQGTGAADDSGLPNDRFFAVRPEGSVSTLKIQRTERGDSAVYLCASSQGANSGANVLTFGAGSRLTVL.

V gene TRBV5-1 combines with J gene TRBJ1-1; 10 nucleotides agree with TRBD1. Losses at the gene ends were 7 bases for V and 0 bases for J; bases not matched to a gene: 6. This CDR3 comprises 15 residues. The germline CDR1 and CDR2 sequences are SGHRS and YFSETQ. CDR3 in DNA: TGCGCCAGCCGGGGACAGGGGAACATGAACACTGAAGCTTTCTTT. Translated: CASRGQGNMNTEAFF.

The chain links TRBV18 to TRBJ2-1; the D is unclear. V gave up 0 bases and J gave up 2 bases, with 11 bases separating them. The length of the CDR3 is 16 residues. CDR1 is KGHSH, CDR2 LQKENI, per germline. DNA for the CDR3: TGTGCCAGCTCACCACCGAACAGTTTGCCCTACAATGAGCAGTTCTTC. It specifies CASSPPNSLPYNEQFF. Drawing the rest from reference TRBV18 and TRBJ2-1, the complete variable domain is NAGVMQNPRHLVRRRGQEARLRCSPMKGHSHVYWYRQLPEEGLKFMVYLQKENIIDESGMPKERFSAEFPKEGPSILRIQQVVRGDSAAYFCASSPPNSLPYNEQFFGPGTRLTVL.

The genes are TRBV3-1 (or the pseudogene TRBV3-2) and TRBJ2-3; 9 nucleotides line up with TRBD1. Germline V CDR1 and CDR2: LGHDT, YNNKEL (reference sequence). V trimming: 0 bases; J trimming: 6 bases; junction bases outside the gene matches: 4. The CDR3 runs to 15 residues. The CDR3 nucleotides read TGTGCCAGCAGCCAAGATGTACAGGGGGCGGATACGCAGTATTTT. It specifies CASSQDVQGADTQYF.

This chain joins TRBV5-4 and TRBJ2-5, with 7 bases that match TRBD1. Germline CDR1 and CDR2: SGHNT and YYREEE (reference sequence). The CDR3 contains 15 residues. Germline trimming cut 2 bases from V and 2 bases from J; bases unmatched to any gene: 6. CDR3 region: CASSFQAGGQETQYF. DNA for the CDR3: TGTGCCAGCAGCTTTCAGGCAGGGGGACAAGAGACCCAGTACTTC.

J is TRBJ1-1 and V is TRBV9, with 9 bases aligning to TRBD1. The CDR3 length is 17 residues. Germline CDR1 reads SGDLS; CDR2 reads YYNGEE. With 4 bases clipped from V and 1 base from J, the junction kept 11 bases outside the gene matches. CDR3 coding DNA: TGTGCCAGCAGCCCACGAACCGGGACAGGGTGGAACACTGAAGCTTTCTTT. This codes for CASSPRTGTGWNTEAFF.

The chain couples TRBV5-6 to TRBJ2-4; maybe TRBD2 (6 bases). Germline V gene lookup returns CDR1 SGHDT and CDR2 YYEEEE. This CDR3 region has 14 residues. V lost 3 bases, J lost 6 bases, and 13 bases lay in between. CDR3 DNA sequence: TGTGCCAGCAGCTCCGTGGGGGGAGGAAACATTCAGTACTTC. Translating it yields CASSSVGGGNIQYF.

V is TRBV24-1 and J is TRBJ1-2, with 7 bases lining up with TRBD1. CDR1 is KGHDR and CDR2 is SFDVKD in the germline V gene. The V and J ends lost 2 bases and 7 bases, in that order; junction bases with no gene match: 15. The CDR3 is 17 residues long. The CDR3 DNA sequence: TGTGCCACCAGTGATTCGTCAGCCAGGGGGAAGATGGGTGGCTACACCTTC. Translation gives CATSDSSARGKMGGYTF.

This clone was seen only a few times. This chain connects TRBV2 to TRBJ1-5; perhaps TRBD1 as D (6 bases). V lost 7 bases, J lost 6 bases, and 16 bases lay in between. The CDR3 is 14 amino acids. Per the germline V gene, CDR1 is SNHLY and CDR2 is FYNNEI. The DNA for the CDR3 is TGTGCCAGCAACAGGAGGGGGGCAGGTCAGCCCCAGCATTTT. Encoded protein: CASNRRGAGQPQHF.

The chain uses TRBV24-1 and TRBJ2-1, with 8 bases matching TRBD1. With V trimmed by 4 bases and J by 5 bases, 15 bases remained unmatched. In germline, CDR1 is KGHDR, CDR2 SFDVKD. There are 18 residues in the CDR3. The CDR3 reads CATSDPAVGQGANNEQFF. CDR3 nucleotides: TGTGCCACCAGTGACCCCGCAGTGGGGCAGGGGGCAAACAATGAGCAGTTCTTC.

The chain combines TRBV3-1 (or the pseudogene TRBV3-2) with TRBJ1-4; TRBD1 aligns across 10 bases. There are 17 residues in the CDR3. Germline V gene lookup returns CDR1 LGHDT and CDR2 YNNKEL (reference sequence). V was pared by 1 base and J by 3 bases, with 5 bases of the junction left unmatched. The CDR3 region has the DNA TGTGCCAGCAGCCAAGGTGTGACAGGGGGCCCTAATGAAAAACTGTTTTTT. Its protein product is CASSQGVTGGPNEKLFF.

V gene TRBV18 combines with J gene TRBJ2-2; D not resolved. Germline CDR1 is KGHSH and CDR2 is LQKENI. The CDR3 sequence is 14 residues long. V shed 6 bases and J shed 1 base, with 9 bases lying between them. The CDR3 region is CASSLARNTGELFF. The CDR3 coding sequence is TGTGCCAGCTCCCTCGCCAGGAACACCGGGGAGCTGTTTTTT.

The chain links TRBV5-3 to TRBJ1-2, with a tentative D call TRBD1 (6 bases). TRBV5-3 is flagged as an ORF with uncertain function. V was cut by 1 base and J by 2 bases, with 12 bases left in between. The CDR3 is made up of 15 amino acids. CDR3 DNA: TGTGCCAGAAGCTTGCCGACAGGTAGCAACTATGGCTACACCTTC. Amino acid sequence: CARSLPTGSNYGYTF.

This sequence joins TRBV5-1 and TRBJ2-3; 12 bases fit TRBD2. Per germline, CDR1 SGHRS and CDR2 YFSETQ. V lost 4 bases and J lost 2; bases outside the gene matches: 5. There are 16 residues in the CDR3. The CDR3 coding sequence is TGCGCCAGCAGCCTTGGACTAGCGGGGACCACAGATACGCAGTATTTT. As protein: CASSLGLAGTTDTQYF.

The chain couples TRBV24-1 to TRBJ1-1; TRBD1 is a possible D gene (6 bases). CDR3 length: 15 residues. CDR1 and CDR2 from the germline V gene are KGHDR and SFDVKD. V was trimmed by 5 bases and J by 2 bases, leaving 14 bases between them. The CDR3 protein is CATSGGGLANTEAFF. In nucleotides, the CDR3 is TGTGCCACCAGTGGAGGGGGACTGGCTAACACTGAAGCTTTCTTT.

The gene calls are TRBV7-3 and TRBJ2-3; D could derive from TRBD1 or TRBD2 (7 bases each). V was cut by 3 bases and J by 2 bases, with 12 bases left in between. The CDR3 consists of 15 residues. Germline values: CDR1 SGHTA, CDR2 FQGTGA. The CDR3 protein is CASSFTGDYTDTQYF. In nucleotides, the CDR3 is TGTGCCAGCAGCTTCACAGGGGACTACACAGATACGCAGTATTTT.

The rearrangement uses TRBV7-8 and TRBJ2-3; D unresolved. CDR1 and CDR2 from the germline V gene are SGHVS and FQNEAQ. V gave up 5 bases and J gave up 0 bases, with 15 bases separating them. The CDR3 has 16 amino acids. Written as DNA, the CDR3 is TGTGCCAGCAGCAAGGCCGCAGGCGCTAGCACAGATACGCAGTATTTT. It specifies CASSKAAGASTDTQYF.

A few counts support this clone. The chain links TRBV19 to TRBJ2-7; 8 bases fit TRBD1. The CDR3 covers 15 residues. V shed 3 bases and J 0 bases; nucleotides not matched to a gene: 4. In germline, CDR1 is LNHDA, CDR2 SQIVND (reference sequence). The DNA for the CDR3 is TGTGCCAGTAGTATCTGCGACAGGGGCTCCTACGAGCAGTACGTC. It encodes CASSICDRGSYEQYV.

The V gene is TRBV15, the J gene TRBJ1-3; TRBD1 agrees at 9 bases. The CDR3 totals 14 residues. The ends lost 8 bases at V and 3 bases at J; junction bases unmatched: 5. Germline values: CDR1 LNHNV, CDR2 YYDKDF (reference sequence). CDR3 in amino acids: CATSTGGSGNTIYF. The DNA for the CDR3 is TGTGCCACCTCTACAGGGGGCAGTGGAAACACCATATATTTT.

The chain recombines TRBV7-2 with TRBJ2-1; D possibly uses TRBD1 or TRBD2 (5 bases each). The CDR3 runs to 16 residues. Germline V gene lookup returns CDR1 SGHTA and CDR2 FQGNSA. V lost 3 bases and J lost 2, with 14 bases in between. CDR3 nucleotides: TGTGCCAGCAGCTTTTTCCCGGGACGGACCTACAATGAGCAGTTCTTC. Amino acid sequence: CASSFFPGRTYNEQFF.

The rearrangement links TRBV6-5 to TRBJ1-2, with unresolved D. Between the trimmed V and J ends, which lost 5 bases and 7 bases, there was a span of 17 bases. CDR3 length: 14 residues. Germline CDR1 MNHEY, CDR2 SVGAGI. The CDR3 DNA is TGTGCCAGCAGTCGGGAGCGGGGAGGGAGTGGCTACACCTTC. Amino acid sequence: CASSRERGGSGYTF.

The chain is built from TRBV7-3 and TRBJ2-1, with D maybe TRBD2 (6 bases). Germline values: CDR1 SGHTA, CDR2 FQGTGA. The CDR3 spans 17 residues. Between the trimmed V and J ends, which lost 0 bases and 5 bases, there was a span of 17 bases. The CDR3 bases are TGTGCCAGCAGCTTAACCCCGGGACTCGCCGGTAACAATGAGCAGTTCTTC. Encoded protein: CASSLTPGLAGNNEQFF.

This clone occurred a few times. The chain uses TRBV29-1 and TRBJ2-1; TRBD2 matches 14 bases. The CDR3 is made up of 17 amino acids. From germline, CDR1 is SQVTM and CDR2 ANQGSEA. The V gene end was trimmed by 6 bases and the J gene end by 10 bases; junction bases not matched to a gene: 17. CDR3 region: CSVDNNRLAGGQREQFF. In DNA, the CDR3 is TGCAGCGTCGACAACAACCGACTAGCGGGGGGGCAGAGGGAGCAGTTCTTC.

The chain links TRBV19 to TRBJ2-5, with D perhaps matching TRBD1 (6 bases). Deletions cut 0 bases from V and 5 bases from J, with 13 bases between. CDR1 is LNHDA, CDR2 SQIVND, per germline (reference sequence). This CDR3 region has 15 residues. The CDR3 reads CASSIDGTGLETQYF. The CDR3 DNA is TGTGCCAGTAGTATAGATGGAACAGGGCTGGAGACCCAGTACTTC.

V is TRBV7-3 and J is TRBJ2-7, with TRBD2 matching 9 bases. J lost 3 bases, V lost 1 base, and 4 bases had no gene match. There are 15 residues in the CDR3. CDR1 SGHTA and CDR2 FQGTGA come from the germline V gene. As DNA, the CDR3 is TGTGCCAGCAGCTTAATAGGTAGCGGGGGCTACGAGCAGTACGTC. Encoded protein: CASSLIGSGGYEQYV.

This clone came up once. The chain has TRBV24-1 and TRBJ2-2, with D possibly TRBD2 on 5 matching bases. V shed 0 bases and J shed 7 bases, with 14 bases lying between them. The CDR3 is made up of 16 amino acids. Germline V lookup: CDR1 KGHDR, CDR2 SFDVKD. In DNA, the CDR3 is TGTGCCACCAGTGATTTGGCGGGTCTGGACGGCGGGGAGCTGTTTTTT. As protein: CATSDLAGLDGGELFF.